This entry concerns a single TCR beta chain. Its antigen is currently unknown. The data are from a study of graft-versus-host responses after intestinal transplantation. Looking at the study overall: Uniformly, recipients were administered anti-thymocyte globulin induction with subsequent tacrolimus and steroids for 2 to 3 years.

Germline CDR1 WSHSY, CDR2 SAAADI. This CDR3 spans 15 amino acids. Unmatched junction bases numbered 6, after V lost 6 bases and J lost 2 bases. Study findings and constraints: Analysis identified GvH clones in recipient marrow, with some appearing first in ileum or blood.

Profiling relied on immunoSEQ multiplex PCR, and the TCRdb table lists in-frame clones only, not all of them. The sample consists of about 97,000 clones, approximately 92% of them appearing once. This rearrangement joins TRBV10-2 to TRBJ1-5; TRBD1 matches at 8 bases. The receptor comes from a human patient who received an intestinal transplant, so some T cells may come from the graft donor. Sequencing was performed on PBMCs, taken about 450 days after intestinal transplant. The CDR3 nucleotides read TGCGCCAGCAGAGCCACAGGGGGAGGCAATCAGCCCCAGCATTTT. Translating gives CASRATGGGNQPQHF.